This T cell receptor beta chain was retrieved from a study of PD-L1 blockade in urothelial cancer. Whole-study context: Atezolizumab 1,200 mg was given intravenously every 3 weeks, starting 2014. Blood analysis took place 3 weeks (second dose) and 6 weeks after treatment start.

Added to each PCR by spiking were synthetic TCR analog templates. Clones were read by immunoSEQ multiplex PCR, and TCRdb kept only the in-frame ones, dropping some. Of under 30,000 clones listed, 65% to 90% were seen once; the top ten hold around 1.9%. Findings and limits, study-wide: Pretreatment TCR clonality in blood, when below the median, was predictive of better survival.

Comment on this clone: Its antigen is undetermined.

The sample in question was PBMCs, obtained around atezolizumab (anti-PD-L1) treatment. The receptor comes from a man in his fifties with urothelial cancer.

For the CDR3, the DNA is TGTGCCAGCAGTATCCAATCCCCCTCAGGGAATACTGAGCAGTTCTTC. Translation: CASSIQSPSGNTEQFF. The chain is built from TRBV27 and TRBJ2-1; weak D call: TRBD1 (5 bases). This CDR3 has 16 amino acids. Trimming stripped 5 bases from V and 9 bases from J, with 23 bases between. Germline CDR1 is MNHEY and CDR2 is SMNVEV (reference sequence).